The clone carrying this T cell receptor (beta chain) occurred a few times. Its antigen is currently unknown. These data come from a study of T cell repertoires in cytomegalovirus infection. Study conclusions and caveats: Identification of carriers of CMV plus the relevant HLA was performed using cumulative public TCR beta family frequency. HLA-C-restricted CMV clonotypes gave the most frequent clonotype in two of eight donors.

The germline gives CDR1 MDHEN, CDR2 SYDVKM. The CDR3 has 14 amino acids. Trimming stripped 7 bases from V and 2 bases from J, with 15 bases between. TCRdb analysed the reads with MiXCR anew, one entry per CDR3 protein. The data contain 160,000 or so distinct CDR3 sequences, about 20% of them singletons. The sequenced material came from PBMCs. This chain uses TRBV28 with TRBJ2-7; TRBD1 might be the D (5 bases). The sequence derives from a human donor in good health (CMV status not recorded). Some clones in this sample may be carry-over from other donors' samples. The CDR3, as DNA: TGTGCCAGCATCGGCCAGGGTATCCCCTACGAGCAGTACTTC. Translation gives CASIGQGIPYEQYF.